This T cell receptor (beta chain) was sequenced in a study of human T cells and chemical hapten exposure. Study details: Small differences in pooled library volume mainly drove the variation in TCR yields per sample.

J lost 2 bases, V lost 5 bases, and 7 bases had no gene match. Germline assignment: CDR1 MNHEY and CDR2 SVGAGI. The CDR3 loop spans 15 amino acids. Per the original data handling: Individual samples carried between roughly 23,224 and 690,600 TCRs, with 85,000 to 100,000 as the median. In TCRdb, the RACE reads were re-called with MiXCR into one record per CDR3 protein. It is TCRdb's table, rather than the study itself, that gives the V and J calls and clone size. The profile shows approximately 90,000 distinct CDR3 sequences, about an eighth of them singletons. As for this clonotype: The antigen remains unidentified.

Study-level results: Among expanded TCRs, significantly more large CDR3 similarity clusters formed than among controls.

Time point: patch test 1, 2 weeks after DPC sensitization. Treatment of the sample: therapeutic diphenylcyclopropenone sensitization with weekly scalp DPC. The V gene is TRBV6-5, the J gene TRBJ2-5; 8 bases line up with TRBD2. The TCR originated in a middle-aged woman with alopecia areata. Some clones in this sample may be carry-over from other donors' samples. Specimen: whole blood, collected in connection with sensitization to the hapten diphenylcyclopropenone (DPC). CDR3 sequence (DNA): TGTGCCAGCAGTACCCCCGCGGGAGGACAAGAGACCCAGTACTTC. Translated: CASSTPAGGQETQYF.